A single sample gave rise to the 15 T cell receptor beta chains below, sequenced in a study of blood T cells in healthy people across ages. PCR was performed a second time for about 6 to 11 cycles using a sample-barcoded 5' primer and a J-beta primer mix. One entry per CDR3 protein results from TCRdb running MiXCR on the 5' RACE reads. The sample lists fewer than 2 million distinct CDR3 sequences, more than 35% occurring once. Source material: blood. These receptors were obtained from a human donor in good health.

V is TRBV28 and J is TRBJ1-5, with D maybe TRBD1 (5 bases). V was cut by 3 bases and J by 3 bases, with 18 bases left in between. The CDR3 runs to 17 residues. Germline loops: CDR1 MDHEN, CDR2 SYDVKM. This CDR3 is CASSLWSSSGANQPQHF. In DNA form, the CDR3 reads TGTGCCAGCAGTTTGTGGTCCTCGAGCGGGGCCAATCAGCCCCAGCATTTT.

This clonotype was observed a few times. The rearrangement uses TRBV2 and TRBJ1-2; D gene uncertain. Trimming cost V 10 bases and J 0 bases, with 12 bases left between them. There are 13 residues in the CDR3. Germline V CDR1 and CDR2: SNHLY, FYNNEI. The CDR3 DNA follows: TGTGCCACCTCAACAGAGACTAACTATGGCTACACCTTC. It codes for CATSTETNYGYTF.

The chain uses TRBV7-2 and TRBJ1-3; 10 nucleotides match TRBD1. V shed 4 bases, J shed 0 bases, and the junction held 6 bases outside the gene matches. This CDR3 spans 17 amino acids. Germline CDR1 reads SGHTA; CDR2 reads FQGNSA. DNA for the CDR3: TGTGCCAGCAGCTCTAGACAGGGGGCCCTCTCTGGAAACACCATATATTTT. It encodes CASSSRQGALSGNTIYF.

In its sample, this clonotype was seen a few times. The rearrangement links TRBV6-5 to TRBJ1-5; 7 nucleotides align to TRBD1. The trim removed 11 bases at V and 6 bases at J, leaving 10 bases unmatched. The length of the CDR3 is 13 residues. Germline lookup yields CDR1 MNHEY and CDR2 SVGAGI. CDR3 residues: CASRGQLFQPQHF. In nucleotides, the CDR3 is TGTGCCTCTCGGGGACAGTTATTTCAGCCCCAGCATTTT.

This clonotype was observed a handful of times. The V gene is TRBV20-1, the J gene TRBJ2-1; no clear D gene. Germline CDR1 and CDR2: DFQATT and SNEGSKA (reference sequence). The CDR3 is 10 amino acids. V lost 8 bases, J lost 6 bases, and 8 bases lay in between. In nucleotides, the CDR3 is TGCAGTTACGGCGTCAATGAGCAGTTCTTC. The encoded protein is CSYGVNEQFF.

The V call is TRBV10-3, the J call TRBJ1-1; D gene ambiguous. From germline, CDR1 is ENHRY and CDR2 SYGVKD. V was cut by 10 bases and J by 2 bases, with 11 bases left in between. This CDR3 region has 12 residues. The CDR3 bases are TGTGCCACCGGGAGGGTTAACACTGAAGCTTTCTTT. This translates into CATGRVNTEAFF.

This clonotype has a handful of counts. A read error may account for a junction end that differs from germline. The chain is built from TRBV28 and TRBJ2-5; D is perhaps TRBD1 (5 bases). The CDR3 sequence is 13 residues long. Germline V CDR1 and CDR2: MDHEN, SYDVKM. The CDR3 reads CASTQGYQETQYF. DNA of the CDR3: TGTGCCAGCACCCAGGGCTACCAAGAGACTCAGTACTTC.

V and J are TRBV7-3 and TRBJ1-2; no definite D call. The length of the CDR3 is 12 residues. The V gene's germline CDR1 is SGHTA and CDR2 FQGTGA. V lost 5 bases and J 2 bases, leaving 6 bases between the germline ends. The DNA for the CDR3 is TGTGCCAGCAGCGACAAGAACTATGGCTACACCTTC. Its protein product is CASSDKNYGYTF.

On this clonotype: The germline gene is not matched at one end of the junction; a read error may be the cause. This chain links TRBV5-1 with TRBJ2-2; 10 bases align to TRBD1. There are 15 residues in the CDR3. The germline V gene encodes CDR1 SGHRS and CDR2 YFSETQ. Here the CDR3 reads CASSRDRGNTGERFF. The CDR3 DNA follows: TGCGCCAGCAGCCGGGACAGGGGTAACACCGGGGAGCGGTTTTTT.

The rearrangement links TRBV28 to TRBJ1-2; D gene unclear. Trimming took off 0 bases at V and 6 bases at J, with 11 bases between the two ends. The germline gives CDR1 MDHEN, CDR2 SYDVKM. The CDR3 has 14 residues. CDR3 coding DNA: TGTGCCAGCAGTTTATGGGGGAGCGGGGATGGCTACACCTTC. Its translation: CASSLWGSGDGYTF.

CDR3 nucleotide sequence: TGTGCCAGCAGTGCGACCCGGGACAGGGGGCAGCAGTACTTC. Translating gives CASSATRDRGQQYF. The V gene is TRBV25-1, the J gene TRBJ2-7, with TRBD1 matching over 12 bases. There are 14 residues in the CDR3. Germline V CDR1 and CDR2: MGHDK, SYGVNS. The V segment lost 4 bases and the J segment 8 bases; nucleotides outside the gene matches: 6.

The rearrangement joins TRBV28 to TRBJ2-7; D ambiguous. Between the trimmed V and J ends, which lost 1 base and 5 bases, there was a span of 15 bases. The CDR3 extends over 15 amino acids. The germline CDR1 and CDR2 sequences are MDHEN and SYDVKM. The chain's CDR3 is CASSLFVTAPNEQYF. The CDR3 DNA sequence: TGTGCCAGCAGTTTATTTGTCACTGCCCCCAACGAGCAGTACTTC.

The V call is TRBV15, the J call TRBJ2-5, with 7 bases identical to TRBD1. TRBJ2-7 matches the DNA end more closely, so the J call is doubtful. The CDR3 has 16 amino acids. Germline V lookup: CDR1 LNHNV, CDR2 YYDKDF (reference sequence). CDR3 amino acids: CATSRDLGTVAYEQYF. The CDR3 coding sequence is TGTGCCACCAGCAGAGATCTTGGGACAGTCGCATACGAGCAGTACTTC.

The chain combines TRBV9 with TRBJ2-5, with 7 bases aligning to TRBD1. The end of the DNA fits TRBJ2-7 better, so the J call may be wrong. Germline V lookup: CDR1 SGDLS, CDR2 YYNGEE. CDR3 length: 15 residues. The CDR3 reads CASSPRTGALGEQYF. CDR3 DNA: TGTGCCAGCAGCCCCCGGACAGGTGCCCTTGGCGAGCAGTACTTC.

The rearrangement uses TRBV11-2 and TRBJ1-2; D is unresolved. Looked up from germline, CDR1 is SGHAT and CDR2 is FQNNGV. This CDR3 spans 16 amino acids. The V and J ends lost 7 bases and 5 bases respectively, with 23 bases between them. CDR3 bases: TGTGCCAGCACCCCGGTTGCCTCTTTCGTCGGATATGGCTACACCTTC. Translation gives CASTPVASFVGYGYTF.